The 21 T cell receptor beta chains below all came from one sample that was sequenced in a study of T cell responses to AZD1222 COVID-19 vaccine. The data were produced by immunoSEQ multiplex PCR, yet TCRdb's version contains in-frame clones alone and is incomplete. The table shows 85,000 to 90,000 clones, with about 90% occurring only once. Sequences were derived from peripheral blood, sampled on day 0 of MenACWY control vaccination. The receptors here all came from an adult in good health.

This clone was found a few times. The rearrangement uses TRBV10-1 and TRBJ1-2, with D tentatively TRBD1 (6 bases). This CDR3 contains 14 residues. The V gene's germline CDR1 is WNHNN and CDR2 SYGVQD (reference sequence). V was clipped by 8 bases and J by 4 bases, with 17 bases between them. This CDR3 is CASPTGHHPYGYTF. The CDR3, as DNA: TGCGCCAGCCCGACAGGTCATCACCCCTATGGCTACACCTTC.

CDR3 DNA sequence: TGTGCCAGCCGGGCAGGGTATTTTCAGCCCCAGCATTTT. The encoded protein is CASRAGYFQPQHF. This chain links TRBV2 with TRBJ1-5; maybe TRBD1 (5 bases). V dropped 8 bases and J dropped 6 bases, with 14 bases sitting between them. This CDR3 region has 13 residues. CDR1 and CDR2 from the germline V gene are SNHLY and FYNNEI.

The chain has TRBV20-1 and TRBJ2-4; 7 nucleotides line up with TRBD2. CDR3 length: 11 residues. Germline V gene lookup returns CDR1 DFQATT and CDR2 SNEGSKA (reference sequence). J gave up 7 bases and V 6 bases, and 3 bases lay outside the gene matches. The CDR3 here is CSAGLGNIQYF. In DNA form, the CDR3 reads TGCAGTGCCGGACTAGGTAACATTCAGTACTTC.

This chain joins TRBV5-4 and TRBJ1-2, with 8 bases matching TRBD1. V trimming: 3 bases; J trimming: 0 bases; junction bases outside the gene matches: 1. Germline V gene lookup returns CDR1 SGHNT and CDR2 YYREEE (reference sequence). CDR3 length: 14 residues. The CDR3 sequence is CASSWDRTNYGYTF. The CDR3 coding sequence is TGTGCCAGCAGCTGGGACAGGACTAACTATGGCTACACCTTC.

V gene TRBV7-3 combines with J gene TRBJ1-1, with TRBD1 matching 10 bases. Trimming cost V 5 bases and J 0 bases; bases outside gene matches: 9. CDR1 is SGHTA, CDR2 FQGTGA, per germline. This CDR3 comprises 17 residues. DNA of the CDR3: TGTGCCAGCAGCGCGGGACAGGGGTTAAACATGAACACTGAAGCTTTCTTT. Its translation: CASSAGQGLNMNTEAFF. Full variable domain (rest looked up from reference TRBV7-3 and TRBJ1-1): GAGVSQTPSNKVTEKGKYVELRCDPISGHTALYWYRQSLGQGPEFLIYFQGTGAADDSGLPNDRFFAVRPEGSVSTLKIQRTERGDSAVYLCASSAGQGLNMNTEAFFGQGTRLTVV.

The genes are TRBV7-2 and TRBJ1-3; unclear D gene. Trimming left V 3 bases short and J 4 bases short, with 19 bases between. Germline V gene data show CDR1 as SGHTA and CDR2 as FQGNSA. The CDR3 spans 17 residues. The CDR3 here is CASSFSGARASGNTIYF. DNA of the CDR3: TGTGCCAGCAGCTTTTCCGGTGCTAGAGCGTCAGGAAACACCATATATTTT. The variable domain in full, completed from reference TRBV7-2 and TRBJ1-3, reads GAGVSQSPSNKVTEKGKDVELRCDPISGHTALYWYRQSLGQGLEFLIYFQGNSAPDKSGLPSDRFSAERTGGSVSTLTIQRTQQEDSAVYLCASSFSGARASGNTIYFGEGSWLTVV.

V usage is TRBV9 and J usage is TRBJ1-3; D remains unclear. Germline V lookup: CDR1 SGDLS, CDR2 YYNGEE. CDR3 length: 11 amino acids. The V end lost 4 bases, the J end lost 6 bases, and 5 bases lay between the germline ends. The CDR3 region has the DNA TGTGCCAGCAGCAATGAAAACACCATATATTTT. Encoded protein: CASSNENTIYF.

The chain is built from TRBV3-1 (or the pseudogene TRBV3-2) and TRBJ1-6; unclear D gene. V was cut by 1 base and J by 8 bases, with 9 bases left in between. The CDR3 is made up of 14 amino acids. Germline V gene lookup returns CDR1 LGHDT and CDR2 YNNKEL (reference sequence). CDR3 bases: TGTGCCAGCAGCCAAGGAGGGTTTTATTCACCCCTCCACTTT. Its translation is CASSQGGFYSPLHF.

V is TRBV20-1 and J is TRBJ2-7; D ambiguous. CDR1 DFQATT and CDR2 SNEGSKA come from the germline V gene (reference sequence). Trimming pared 7 bases from V and 1 base from J, leaving 8 bases between. The CDR3 runs to 11 residues. The CDR3 spells CSGLESYEQYF. The CDR3 region has the DNA TGCAGTGGGTTGGAGTCCTACGAGCAGTACTTC.

CDR3 DNA: TGTGCCAGCAGTTGGCGAGCGGGGGACCAAACCTACGAGCAGTACTTC. Its protein is CASSWRAGDQTYEQYF. V is TRBV6-2 or TRBV6-3 and J is TRBJ2-7, with 8 bases aligning to TRBD2. This CDR3 has 16 residues. Losses at the gene ends were 4 bases for V and 2 bases for J; bases not matched to a gene: 10. Looked up from germline, CDR1 is MNHEY and CDR2 is SVGEGT.

This chain joins TRBV24-1 and TRBJ1-2, with 7 nucleotides matching TRBD1. In germline, CDR1 is KGHDR, CDR2 SFDVKD. V lost 4 bases to trimming and J lost 6 bases; unmatched junction nucleotides: 7. The CDR3 is 14 amino acids. The CDR3 DNA follows: TGTGCCACCAGTGACTACGGGACAGCCAATGGCTACACCTTC. This sequence encodes CATSDYGTANGYTF.

The chain couples TRBV10-3 to TRBJ1-1; weak D call: TRBD1 (6 bases). The CDR3 consists of 13 residues. Germline CDR1 is ENHRY and CDR2 is SYGVKD. Trimming left V 11 bases short and J 2 bases short, with 15 bases between. In DNA form, the CDR3 reads TGTGCCTCCGGGACAACCTTTAACACTGAAGCTTTCTTT. The encoded protein is CASGTTFNTEAFF.

The chain is built from TRBV5-1 and TRBJ2-7; 9 nucleotides match TRBD1. The CDR3 sequence is 15 residues long. V dropped 0 bases and J dropped 5; count of bases not matched to a gene: 6. CDR1 and CDR2 (germline): SGHRS, YFSETQ. CDR3 coding DNA: TGCGCCAGCAGCTTGGAGCGACAGGGGGTTGACGAGCAGTACTTC. Its protein product is CASSLERQGVDEQYF.

The chain carries TRBV28 and TRBJ2-7; D uncertain. Trimming took off 5 bases at V and 9 bases at J, with 14 bases between the two ends. Germline V gene lookup returns CDR1 MDHEN and CDR2 SYDVKM. The CDR3 has 12 amino acids. DNA of the CDR3: TGTGCCAGCAGTGAACACGGCGTTTGGCAGTACTTC. Its protein product is CASSEHGVWQYF.

The chain carries TRBV4-1 and TRBJ1-2, with 7 bases identical to TRBD1. Germline CDR1 MGHRA, CDR2 YSYEKL. Trimming took 0 bases from V and 4 from J; bases not matched to a gene: 5. The CDR3 is 15 residues long. The CDR3, as DNA: TGCGCCAGCAGCCAAGATCCCGGGACAGCCTATGGCTACACCTTC. Translating gives CASSQDPGTAYGYTF.

This clone was observed a single time. The rearrangement uses TRBV27 and TRBJ1-3; D remains ambiguous. V was cut by 6 bases and J by 0 bases, with 15 bases left in between. The germline gives CDR1 MNHEY, CDR2 SMNVEV (reference sequence). The CDR3 totals 16 residues. CDR3 nucleotides: TGTGCCAGCAGCTCTATACAGAGCCCCTCTGGAAACACCATATATTTT. Translation gives CASSSIQSPSGNTIYF.

This rearrangement joins TRBV5-6 to TRBJ1-2; 9 bases agree with TRBD1. The V gene end was trimmed by 6 bases and the J gene end by 8 bases; junction bases not matched to a gene: 11. This CDR3 has 14 residues. Per the germline V gene, CDR1 is SGHDT and CDR2 is YYEEEE. CDR3 in amino acids: CASTESGTGLGYTF. The CDR3, as DNA: TGTGCCAGCACCGAATCAGGGACAGGGCTCGGCTACACCTTC.

This clone was recorded once. The rearrangement links TRBV6-5 to TRBJ1-2; D is uncertain. The germline V gene encodes CDR1 MNHEY and CDR2 SVGAGI. The CDR3 runs 12 residues. The V gene lost 6 bases and the J gene lost 7 bases, with 12 bases spanning the gap. The CDR3 coding sequence is TGTGCCAGCAGGGAGTCAGAGCGTGGCTACACCTTC. Residues: CASRESERGYTF.

This clone has only a few counts. The chain couples TRBV5-1 to TRBJ2-2; TRBD1 might be the D (5 bases). Trimming cost V 0 bases and J 5 bases, with 5 bases left between them. The V gene's germline CDR1 is SGHRS and CDR2 YFSETQ. CDR3 size: 13 residues. The CDR3 nucleotides read TGCGCCAGCAGCTTGGAGGGGACCGGGGAGCTGTTTTTT. Residues: CASSLEGTGELFF.

This clone was seen a single time. V gene TRBV19 combines with J gene TRBJ1-1; 8 nucleotides agree with TRBD1. J was trimmed by 10 bases and V by 5 bases; bases with no gene match: 9. The CDR3 consists of 13 residues. CDR1 and CDR2 (germline): LNHDA, SQIVND (reference sequence). CDR3 DNA sequence: TGTGCCAGTAGTCCAGGACAGGGCCTCGGAGCTTTCTTT. Protein product: CASSPGQGLGAFF.

The V and J genes are TRBV28 and TRBJ1-5, with 9 nucleotides matching TRBD1. Looked up from germline, CDR1 is MDHEN and CDR2 is SYDVKM. The CDR3 is 14 residues long. V gave up 8 bases and J gave up 6 bases; unmatched junction bases: 8. DNA for the CDR3: TGTGCCAGCGTTAGGACAGGGGTGGGTCAGCCCCAGCATTTT. This codes for CASVRTGVGQPQHF.